This TCR beta chain derives from a study of monozygotic twins with inflammatory bowel disease (dated by TCRdb to between 2019 and 2020). Regarding the complete study: The full study comprised some 30 monozygotic twin pairs: nine German pairs (four IBD-concordant, five IBD-discordant) and 19 IBD-discordant Danish pairs. Within discordant pairs, disease-associated traits were sought mainly by comparing IBD patients with their genetically identical healthy co-twins. Each individual had, on average, about 151 000 unique TCRalpha sequences and 181 000 unique TCRbeta sequences available for analysis.

As concerns this clonotype: This receptor's antigen is unknown.

The paper as a whole reports these results and caveats: IBD patients shared fewer clonotypes with other individuals than healthy twins did, most markedly in patients showing signs of disease activity. A decrease in TCRbeta repertoire diversity, as measured by inverse Simpson index, was observed in IBD patients compared with their healthy co-twins. Background noise and inter-individual variability may have been introduced into the repertoires by the differing immunosuppressive treatments among patients. No single strong signal or clonotype linked to IBD turned up in the results, so the idea that one exists was not supported. No difference in repertoire similarity was observed between concordant and discordant twins, possibly owing to limited statistical power. Different T cell subtypes could not be distinguished in the analysis.

From each donor, a 2.5 ml peripheral blood sample was drawn into PAXgene tubes and stored at -80 degrees C. Without T cell sorting, total RNA was isolated from whole blood using the PAXgene blood miRNA kit on an automated QIAcube. Peripheral blood from monozygotic twin pairs, either concordant or discordant for inflammatory bowel disease, underwent deep TCRalpha and TCRbeta repertoire profiling that used unique molecular barcoding. Smoking habits were recorded for all twin pairs, and individuals were classified as current, former or never smokers. The library came from 5' RACE. The input for every TCR library was roughly 3,300 ng of total RNA. For each sample, cDNA synthesis was carried out in eight separate reactions using SMARTScribe reverse transcriptase. During cDNA synthesis, template switching was used to introduce unique molecular identifiers that contained a 6-nucleotide sample barcode. TCRalpha and TCRbeta cDNA was amplified by two nested PCRs of about 15 and 9 cycles, with bead purification after each PCR. Before amplification, the cDNA was treated with uracil DNA-glycosylase and purified using the QIAquick PCR purification kit. The second PCR was the step at which Illumina TruSeq-compatible adapters and sample-specific barcodes were added. TapeStation and Qubit were used to check library quality and concentration, and 5 ng of each library went into the pool. Sequencing of the pooled libraries was done on an Illumina HiSeq2500 single-index Rapid Run using custom sequencing primers and 2 x 100 bp reads. Regarding the original processing steps: MiGEC version 1.2.6 was used for UMI-based consensus assembly to correct PCR and sequencing errors. MiXCR version 2.1.1 was used for V(D)J alignment, clonotype assembly and CDR3 extraction. To normalise gene usage, clonotype sharing and MAIT/NKT TCR abundance, the analysis used the top 1000, 10 000 and 20 000 clonotypes per sample. After downsampling to 27 000 UMIs, diversity was calculated as the inverse Simpson index using the vegan R package. Paired Mann-Whitney U tests were applied to discordant twin pairs, with Benjamini-Hochberg correction for multiple testing. One entry per CDR3 protein sequence results from the TCRdb reprocessing of the reads, with DNA left out. The V and J calls shown here were made by TCRdb, not taken from the authors' results. The sample table includes about 450,000 distinct CDR3 sequences. 2.4% of the sample belongs to the ten largest clones.

The sample was blood. This TCR was sampled from a human donor with ulcerative colitis or Crohn's disease, or a healthy co-twin of an affected twin (not recorded which).

The CDR3: CASSFATGLSYNEQFF. This chain is built from TRBV5-1 and TRBJ2-1; the TCRdb call, TRBD1, lacks DNA for checking. The CDR3 holds 16 amino acids from the cysteine to the phenylalanine. The nucleotide record is missing. From a lookup of the germline V gene, CDR1 and CDR2 are SGHRS and YFSETQ. Reference TRBV5-1 and TRBJ2-1 proteins supply the regions before and after the CDR3; the full variable domain is: KAGVTQTPRYLIKTRGQQVTLSCSPISGHRSVSWYQQTPGQGLQFLFEYFSETQRNKGNFPGRFSGRQFSNSRSEMNVSTLELGDSALYLCASSFATGLSYNEQFFGPGTRLTVL.